A single TCR beta chain is shown here with its context. The germline V gene encodes CDR1 MNHNS and CDR2 SASEGT. This CDR3 is 15 amino acids long. Trimming pared 3 bases from V and 4 bases from J, leaving 13 bases between. Original processing notes: Estimation of nucleated cell counts was performed using reference gene primer amplification. Data came from immunoSEQ multiplex PCR; TCRdb stores just in-frame clones and leaves some out. V, J and clone size were drawn from that table, and D and trimming were deduced from the DNA. Altogether roughly 300,000 clones are present, 80% to 90% being singletons, with the ten largest covering 0.95% to 1.5%. The record originates from a study of blood T cell repertoires in COVID-19.

The chain carries TRBV6-1 and TRBJ1-5; tentative D call: TRBD1 (6 bases). The specimen sequenced was peripheral blood. The TCR sequence derives from a woman between 50 and 59 years old with acute or convalescent COVID-19. DNA of the CDR3: TGTGCCAGCAGTGACACCGGGACACCAAATCAGCCCCAGCATTTT. Its protein is CASSDTGTPNQPQHF.